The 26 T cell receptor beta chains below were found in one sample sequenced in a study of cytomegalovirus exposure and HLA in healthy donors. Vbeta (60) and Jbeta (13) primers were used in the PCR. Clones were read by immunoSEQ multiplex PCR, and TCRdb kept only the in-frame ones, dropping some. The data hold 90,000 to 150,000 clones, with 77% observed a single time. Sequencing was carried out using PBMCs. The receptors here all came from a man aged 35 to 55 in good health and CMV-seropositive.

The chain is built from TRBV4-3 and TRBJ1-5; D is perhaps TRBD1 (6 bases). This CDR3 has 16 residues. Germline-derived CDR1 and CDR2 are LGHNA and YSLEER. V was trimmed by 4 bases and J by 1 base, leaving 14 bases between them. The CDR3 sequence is CASSPPHRASNQPQHF. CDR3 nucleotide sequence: TGCGCCAGCAGCCCCCCACACAGGGCCAGCAATCAGCCCCAGCATTTT.

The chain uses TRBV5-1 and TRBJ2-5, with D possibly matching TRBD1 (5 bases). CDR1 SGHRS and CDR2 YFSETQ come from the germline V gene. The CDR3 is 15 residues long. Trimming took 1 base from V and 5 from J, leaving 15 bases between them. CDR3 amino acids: CASSLFLQASETQYF. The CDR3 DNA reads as TGCGCCAGCAGCTTGTTCCTACAGGCTTCGGAGACCCAGTACTTC.

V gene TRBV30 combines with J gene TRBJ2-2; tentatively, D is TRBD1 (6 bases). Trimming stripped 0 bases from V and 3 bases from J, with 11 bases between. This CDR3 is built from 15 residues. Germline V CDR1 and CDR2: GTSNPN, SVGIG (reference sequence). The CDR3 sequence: CAWSVGDIYTGELFF. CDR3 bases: TGTGCCTGGAGTGTAGGGGACATATACACCGGGGAGCTGTTTTTT.

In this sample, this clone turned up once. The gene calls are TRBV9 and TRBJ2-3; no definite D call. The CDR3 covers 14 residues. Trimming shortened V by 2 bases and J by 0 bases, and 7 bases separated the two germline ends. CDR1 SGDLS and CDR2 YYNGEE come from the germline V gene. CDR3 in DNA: TGTGCCAGCAGCGTTGGCAGGAGCACAGATACGCAGTATTTT. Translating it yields CASSVGRSTDTQYF.

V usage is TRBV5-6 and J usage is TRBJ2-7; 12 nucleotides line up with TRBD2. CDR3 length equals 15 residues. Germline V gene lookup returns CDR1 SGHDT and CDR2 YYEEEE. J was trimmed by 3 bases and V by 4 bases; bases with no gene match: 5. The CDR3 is CASSRTSGVFYEQYF. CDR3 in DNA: TGTGCCAGCAGCCGGACTAGCGGGGTTTTCTACGAGCAGTACTTC. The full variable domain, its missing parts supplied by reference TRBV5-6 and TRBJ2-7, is DAGVTQSPTHLIKTRGQQVTLRCSPKSGHDTVSWYQQALGQGPQFIFQYYEEEERQRGNFPDRFSGHQFPNYSSELNVNALLLGDSALYLCASSRTSGVFYEQYFGPGTRLTVT.

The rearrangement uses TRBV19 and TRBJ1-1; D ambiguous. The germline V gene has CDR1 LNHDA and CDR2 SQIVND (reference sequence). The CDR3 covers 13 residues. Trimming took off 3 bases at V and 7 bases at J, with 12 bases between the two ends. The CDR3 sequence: CASSIWQTSEAFF. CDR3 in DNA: TGTGCCAGTAGTATTTGGCAGACAAGTGAAGCTTTCTTT.

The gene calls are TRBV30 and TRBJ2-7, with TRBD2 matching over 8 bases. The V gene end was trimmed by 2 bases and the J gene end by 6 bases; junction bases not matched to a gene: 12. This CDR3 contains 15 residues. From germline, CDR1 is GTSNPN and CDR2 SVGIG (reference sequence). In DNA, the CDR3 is TGTGCCTGGAGTTTGACTGGACGGGGGGGCCTCGAGCAGTACTTC. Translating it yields CAWSLTGRGGLEQYF. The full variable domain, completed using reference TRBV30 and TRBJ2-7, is SQTIHQWPATLVQPVGSPLSLECTVEGTSNPNLYWYRQAAGRGLQLLFYSVGIGQISSEVPQNLSASRPQDRQFILSSKKLLLSDSGFYLCAWSLTGRGGLEQYFGPGTRLTVT.

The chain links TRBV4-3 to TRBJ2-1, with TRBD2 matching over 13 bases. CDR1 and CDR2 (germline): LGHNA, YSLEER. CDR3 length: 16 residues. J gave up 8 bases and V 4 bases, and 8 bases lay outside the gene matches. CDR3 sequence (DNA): TGCGCCAGCAGCCCCACTAGCGGGGGGGCCGTGTATGAGCAGTTCTTC. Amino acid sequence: CASSPTSGGAVYEQFF.

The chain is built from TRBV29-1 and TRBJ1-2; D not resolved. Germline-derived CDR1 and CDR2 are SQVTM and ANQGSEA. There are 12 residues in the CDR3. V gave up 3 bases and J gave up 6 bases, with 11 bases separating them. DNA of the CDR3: TGCAGCGTTGATCGGGGTGGTCATGGCTACACCTTC. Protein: CSVDRGGHGYTF.

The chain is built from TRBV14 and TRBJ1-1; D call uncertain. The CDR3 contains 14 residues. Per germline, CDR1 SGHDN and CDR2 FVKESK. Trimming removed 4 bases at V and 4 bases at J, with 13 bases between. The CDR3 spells CASSPGPGSTEAFF. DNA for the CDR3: TGTGCCAGCAGCCCGGGTCCTGGGAGCACTGAAGCTTTCTTT.

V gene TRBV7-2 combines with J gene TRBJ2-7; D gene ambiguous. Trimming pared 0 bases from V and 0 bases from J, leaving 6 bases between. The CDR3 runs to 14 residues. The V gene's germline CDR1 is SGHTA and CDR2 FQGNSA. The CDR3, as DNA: TGTGCCAGCAGCTTAGCCCCACTCTCCTACGAGCAGTACTTC. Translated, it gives CASSLAPLSYEQYF.

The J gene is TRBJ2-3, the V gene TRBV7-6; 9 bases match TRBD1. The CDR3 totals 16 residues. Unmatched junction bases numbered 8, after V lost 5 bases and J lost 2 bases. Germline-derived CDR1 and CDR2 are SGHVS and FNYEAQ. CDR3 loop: CASSLTGTGITDTQYF. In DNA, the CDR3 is TGTGCCAGCAGCCTCACCGGGACAGGGATCACAGATACGCAGTATTTT.

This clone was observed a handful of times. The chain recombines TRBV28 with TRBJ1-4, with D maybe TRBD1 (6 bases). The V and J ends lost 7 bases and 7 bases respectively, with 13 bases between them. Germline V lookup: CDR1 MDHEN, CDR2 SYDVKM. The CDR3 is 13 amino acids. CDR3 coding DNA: TGTGCCAGCATCTCAGGGGAAACTGAAAAACTGTTTTTT. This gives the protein CASISGETEKLFF.

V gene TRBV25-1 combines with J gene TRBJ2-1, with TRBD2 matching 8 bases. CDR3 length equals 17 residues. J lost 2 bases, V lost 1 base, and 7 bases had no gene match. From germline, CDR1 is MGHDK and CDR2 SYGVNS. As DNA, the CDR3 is TGTGCCAGCAGTGAATCGGGGGGGAATTACACCTACAATGAGCAGTTCTTC. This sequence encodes CASSESGGNYTYNEQFF.

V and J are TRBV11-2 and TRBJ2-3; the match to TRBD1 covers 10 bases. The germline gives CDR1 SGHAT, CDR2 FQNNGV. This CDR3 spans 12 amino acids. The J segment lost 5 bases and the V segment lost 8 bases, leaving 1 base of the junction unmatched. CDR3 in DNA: TGTGCCAGCGGGACAGGGGTAGATACGCAGTATTTT. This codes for CASGTGVDTQYF.

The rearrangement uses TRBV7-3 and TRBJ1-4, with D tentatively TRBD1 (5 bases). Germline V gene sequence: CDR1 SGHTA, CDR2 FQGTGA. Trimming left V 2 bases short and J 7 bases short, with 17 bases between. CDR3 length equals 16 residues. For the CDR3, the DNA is TGTGCCAGCAGCTTAGAACCAGGGCTTGGTGGTGAAAAACTGTTTTTT. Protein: CASSLEPGLGGEKLFF.

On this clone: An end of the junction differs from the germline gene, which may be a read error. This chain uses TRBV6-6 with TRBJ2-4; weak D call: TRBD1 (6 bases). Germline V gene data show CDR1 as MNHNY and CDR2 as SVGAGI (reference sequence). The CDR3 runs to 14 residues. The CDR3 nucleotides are TGTGCCAGCAGCCAAGGGGGTGCCAAAAACAGTCAGTACTTC. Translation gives CASSQGGAKNSQYF.

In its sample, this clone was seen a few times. The CDR3 sequence is CASSVSGEGTDTQYF. The CDR3 DNA reads as TGTGCCAGCAGCGTAAGCGGGGAGGGCACAGATACGCAGTATTTT. The chain carries TRBV6-5 and TRBJ2-3, with 7 bases matching TRBD2. Trimming took 6 bases from V and 1 from J; bases not matched to a gene: 7. The CDR3 contains 15 residues. Per germline, CDR1 MNHEY and CDR2 SVGAGI.

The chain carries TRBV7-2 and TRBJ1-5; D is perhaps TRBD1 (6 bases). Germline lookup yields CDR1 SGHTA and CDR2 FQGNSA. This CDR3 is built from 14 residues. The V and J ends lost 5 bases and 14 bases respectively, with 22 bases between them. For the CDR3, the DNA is TGTGCCAGCAGCCCACGGAACGTGGGGGGGCATAAGCATTTT. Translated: CASSPRNVGGHKHF.

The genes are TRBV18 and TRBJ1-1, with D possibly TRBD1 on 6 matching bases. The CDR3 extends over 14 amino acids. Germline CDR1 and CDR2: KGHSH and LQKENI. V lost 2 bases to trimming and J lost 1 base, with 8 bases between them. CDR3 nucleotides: TGTGCCAGCTCACCAACACAGGGGAACACTGAAGCTTTCTTT. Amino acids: CASSPTQGNTEAFF.

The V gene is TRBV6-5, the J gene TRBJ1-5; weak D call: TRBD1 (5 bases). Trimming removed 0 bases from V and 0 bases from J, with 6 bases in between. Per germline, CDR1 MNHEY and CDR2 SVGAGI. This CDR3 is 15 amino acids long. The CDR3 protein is CASSYSGLSNQPQHF. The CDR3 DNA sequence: TGTGCCAGCAGTTACTCGGGGCTTAGCAATCAGCCCCAGCATTTT.

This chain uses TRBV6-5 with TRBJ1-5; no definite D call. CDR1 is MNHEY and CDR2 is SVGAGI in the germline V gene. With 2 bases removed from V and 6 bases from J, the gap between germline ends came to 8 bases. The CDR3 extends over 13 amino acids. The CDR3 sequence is CASSYREGQPQHF. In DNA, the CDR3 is TGTGCCAGCAGTTACCGGGAAGGTCAGCCCCAGCATTTT.

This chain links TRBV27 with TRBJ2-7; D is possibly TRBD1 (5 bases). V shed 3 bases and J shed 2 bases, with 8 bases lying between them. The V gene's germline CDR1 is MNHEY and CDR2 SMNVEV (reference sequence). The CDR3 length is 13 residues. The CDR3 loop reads CASSFGQTYEQYF. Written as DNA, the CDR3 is TGTGCCAGCAGTTTTGGACAAACCTACGAGCAGTACTTC.

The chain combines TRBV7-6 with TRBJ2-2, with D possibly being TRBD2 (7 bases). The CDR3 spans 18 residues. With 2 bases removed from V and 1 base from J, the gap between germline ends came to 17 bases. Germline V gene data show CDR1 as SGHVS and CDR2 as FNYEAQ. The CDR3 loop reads CASSLYQRGGMNTGELFF. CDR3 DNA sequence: TGTGCCAGCAGCTTATACCAGAGGGGGGGAATGAACACCGGGGAGCTGTTTTTT.

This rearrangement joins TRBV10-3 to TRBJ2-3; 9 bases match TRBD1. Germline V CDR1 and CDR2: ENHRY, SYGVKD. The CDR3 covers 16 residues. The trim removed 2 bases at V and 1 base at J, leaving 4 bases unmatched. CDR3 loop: CAISEGTGKGTDTQYF. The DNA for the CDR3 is TGTGCCATCAGTGAGGGGACAGGGAAGGGCACAGATACGCAGTATTTT.

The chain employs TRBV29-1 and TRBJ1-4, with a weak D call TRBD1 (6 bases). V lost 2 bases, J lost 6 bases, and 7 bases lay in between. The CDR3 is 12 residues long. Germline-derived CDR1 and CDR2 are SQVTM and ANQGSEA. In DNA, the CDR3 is TGCAGCGTTGAAAAGGGGGATGAAAAACTGTTTTTT. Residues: CSVEKGDEKLFF.